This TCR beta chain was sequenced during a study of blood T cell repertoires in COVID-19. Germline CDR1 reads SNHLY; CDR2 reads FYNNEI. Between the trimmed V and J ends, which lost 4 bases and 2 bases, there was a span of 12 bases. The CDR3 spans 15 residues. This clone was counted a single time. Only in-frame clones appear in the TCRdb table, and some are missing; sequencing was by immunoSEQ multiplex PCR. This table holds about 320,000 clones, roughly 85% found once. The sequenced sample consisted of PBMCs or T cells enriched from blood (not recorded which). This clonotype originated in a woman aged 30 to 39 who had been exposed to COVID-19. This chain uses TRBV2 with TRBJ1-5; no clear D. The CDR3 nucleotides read TGTGCCAGCAGTGGGTTTGGGAGGGGCAATCAGCCCCAGCATTTT. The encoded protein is CASSGFGRGNQPQHF.